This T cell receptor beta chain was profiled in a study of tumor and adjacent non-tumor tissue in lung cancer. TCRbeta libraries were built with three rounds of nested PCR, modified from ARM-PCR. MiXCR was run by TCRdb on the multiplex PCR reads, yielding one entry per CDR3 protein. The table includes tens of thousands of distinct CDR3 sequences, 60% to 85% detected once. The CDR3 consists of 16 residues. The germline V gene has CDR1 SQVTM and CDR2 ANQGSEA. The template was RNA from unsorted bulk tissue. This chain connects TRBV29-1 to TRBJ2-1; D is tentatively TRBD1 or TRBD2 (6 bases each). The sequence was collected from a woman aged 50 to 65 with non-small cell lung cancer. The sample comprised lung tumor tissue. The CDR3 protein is CWVEGEEGGSYNEQFF. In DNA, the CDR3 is TGCTGGGTTGAAGGTGAGGAAGGGGGGAGCTACAATGAGCAGTTCTTC.